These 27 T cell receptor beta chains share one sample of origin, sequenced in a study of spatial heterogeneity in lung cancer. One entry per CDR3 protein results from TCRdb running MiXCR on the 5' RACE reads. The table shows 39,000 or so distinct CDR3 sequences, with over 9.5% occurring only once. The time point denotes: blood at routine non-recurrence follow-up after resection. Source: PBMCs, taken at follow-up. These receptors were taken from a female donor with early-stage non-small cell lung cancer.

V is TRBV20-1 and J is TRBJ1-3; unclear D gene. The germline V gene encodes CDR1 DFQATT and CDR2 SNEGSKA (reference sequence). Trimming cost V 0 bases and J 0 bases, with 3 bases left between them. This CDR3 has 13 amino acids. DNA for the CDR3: TGCAGTGCTAGAGAGAGCTCTGGAAACACCATATATTTT. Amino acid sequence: CSARESSGNTIYF.

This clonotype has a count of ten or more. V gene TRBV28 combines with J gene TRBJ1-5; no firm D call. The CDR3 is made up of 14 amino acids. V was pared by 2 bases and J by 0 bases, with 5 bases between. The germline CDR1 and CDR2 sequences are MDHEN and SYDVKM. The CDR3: CASSLGGSNQPQHF. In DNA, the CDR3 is TGTGCCAGCAGTTTAGGAGGTAGCAATCAGCCCCAGCATTTT.

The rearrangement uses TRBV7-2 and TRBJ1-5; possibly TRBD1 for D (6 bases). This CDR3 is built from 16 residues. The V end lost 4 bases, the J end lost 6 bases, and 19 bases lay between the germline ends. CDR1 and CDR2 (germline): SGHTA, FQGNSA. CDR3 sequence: CASSSSDSLCAQPQHF. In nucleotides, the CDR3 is TGTGCCAGCAGCTCCTCGGACAGTTTATGCGCTCAGCCCCAGCATTTT.

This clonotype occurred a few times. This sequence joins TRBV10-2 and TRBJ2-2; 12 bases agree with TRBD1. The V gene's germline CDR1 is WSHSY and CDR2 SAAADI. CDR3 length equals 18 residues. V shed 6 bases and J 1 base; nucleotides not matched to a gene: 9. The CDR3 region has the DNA TGCGCCAGCAGGACCCGGGACAGGGGGCTAGGGAACACCGGGGAGCTGTTTTTT. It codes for CASRTRDRGLGNTGELFF.

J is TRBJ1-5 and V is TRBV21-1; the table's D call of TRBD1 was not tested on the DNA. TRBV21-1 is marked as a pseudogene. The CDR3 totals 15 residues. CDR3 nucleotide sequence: TGTGCCAGCAACCCTTTTGGACAGGGGGGGCAGCCCCATCATTTT. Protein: CASNPFGQGGQPHHF.

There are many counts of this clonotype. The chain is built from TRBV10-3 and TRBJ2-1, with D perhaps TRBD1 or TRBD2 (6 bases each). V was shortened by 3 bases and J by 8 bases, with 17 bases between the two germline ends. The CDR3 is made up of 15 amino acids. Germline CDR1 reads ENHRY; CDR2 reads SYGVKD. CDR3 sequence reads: CAISEPGAGKDEQFF. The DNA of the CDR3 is TGTGCCATCAGTGAACCGGGGGCGGGGAAGGATGAGCAGTTCTTC.

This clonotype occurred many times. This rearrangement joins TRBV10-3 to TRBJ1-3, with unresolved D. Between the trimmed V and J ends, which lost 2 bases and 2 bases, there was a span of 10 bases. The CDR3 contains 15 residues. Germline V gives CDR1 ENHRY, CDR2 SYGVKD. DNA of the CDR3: TGTGCCATCAGTGAGCCCCGGAAGGCTGGAAACACCATATATTTT. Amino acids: CAISEPRKAGNTIYF.

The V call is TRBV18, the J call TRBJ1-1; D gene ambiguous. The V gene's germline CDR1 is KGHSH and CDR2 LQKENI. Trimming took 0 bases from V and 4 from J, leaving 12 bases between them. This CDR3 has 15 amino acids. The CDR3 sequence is CASSPPTGRVTEAFF. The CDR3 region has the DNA TGTGCCAGCTCACCACCAACGGGTAGGGTCACTGAAGCTTTCTTT.

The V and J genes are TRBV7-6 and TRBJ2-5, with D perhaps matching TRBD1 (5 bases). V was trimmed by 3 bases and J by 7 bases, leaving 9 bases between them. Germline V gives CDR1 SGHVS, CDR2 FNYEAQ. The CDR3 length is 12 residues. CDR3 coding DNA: TGTGCCAGCAGCTTGCCCCAGGGGACCCAGTACTTC. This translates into CASSLPQGTQYF.

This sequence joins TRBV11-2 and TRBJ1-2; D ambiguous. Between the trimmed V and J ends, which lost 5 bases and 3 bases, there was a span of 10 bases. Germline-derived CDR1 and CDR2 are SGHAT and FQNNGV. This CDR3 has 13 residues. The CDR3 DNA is TGTGCCAGCAGCCCGGCGCGACACTATGGCTACACCTTC. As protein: CASSPARHYGYTF. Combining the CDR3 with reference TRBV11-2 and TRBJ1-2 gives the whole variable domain EAGVAQSPRYKIIEKRQSVAFWCNPISGHATLYWYQQILGQGPKLLIQFQNNGVVDDSQLPKDRFSAERLKGVDSTLKIQPAKLEDSAVYLCASSPARHYGYTFGSGTRLTVV.

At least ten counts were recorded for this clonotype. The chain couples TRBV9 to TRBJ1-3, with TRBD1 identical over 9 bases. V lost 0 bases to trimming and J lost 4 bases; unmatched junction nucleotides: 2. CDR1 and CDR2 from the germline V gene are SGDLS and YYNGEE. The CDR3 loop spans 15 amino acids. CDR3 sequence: CASSVAGTGGNTIYF. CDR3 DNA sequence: TGTGCCAGCAGCGTAGCTGGGACAGGGGGAAACACCATATATTTT.

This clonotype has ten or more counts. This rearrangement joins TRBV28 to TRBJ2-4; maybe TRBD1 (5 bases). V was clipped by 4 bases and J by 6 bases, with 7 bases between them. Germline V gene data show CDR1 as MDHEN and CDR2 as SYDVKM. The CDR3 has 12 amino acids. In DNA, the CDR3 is TGTGCCAGCAGTTCCAGGGTAAACATTCAGTACTTC. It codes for CASSSRVNIQYF.

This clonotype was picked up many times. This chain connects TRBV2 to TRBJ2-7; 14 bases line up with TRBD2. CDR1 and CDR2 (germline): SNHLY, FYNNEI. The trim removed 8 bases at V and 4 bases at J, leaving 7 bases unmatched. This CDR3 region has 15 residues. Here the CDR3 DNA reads TGTGCCAGCGAAGGACTAGCGGGGGGATCGTACGAGCAGTACTTC. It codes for CASEGLAGGSYEQYF.

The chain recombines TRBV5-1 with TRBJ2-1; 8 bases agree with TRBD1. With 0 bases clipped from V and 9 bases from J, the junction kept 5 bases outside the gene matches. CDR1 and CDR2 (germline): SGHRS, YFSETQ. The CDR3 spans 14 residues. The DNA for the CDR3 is TGCGCCAGCAGCTTGGTATCAGGGGGCCTTGAGCAGTTCTTC. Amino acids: CASSLVSGGLEQFF. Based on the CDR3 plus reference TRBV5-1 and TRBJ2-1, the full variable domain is KAGVTQTPRYLIKTRGQQVTLSCSPISGHRSVSWYQQTPGQGLQFLFEYFSETQRNKGNFPGRFSGRQFSNSRSEMNVSTLELGDSALYLCASSLVSGGLEQFFGPGTRLTVL.

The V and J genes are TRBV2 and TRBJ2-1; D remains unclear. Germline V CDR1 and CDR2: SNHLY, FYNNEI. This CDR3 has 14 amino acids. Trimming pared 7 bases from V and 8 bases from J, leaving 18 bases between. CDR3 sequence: CASKPLSSRDEQFF. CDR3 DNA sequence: TGTGCCAGCAAACCGCTATCGAGCCGGGATGAGCAGTTCTTC.

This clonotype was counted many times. CDR3 coding DNA: TGTGCCAGCAGTCGGACTAGCCCCGCAGATACGCAGTATTTT. This gives the protein CASSRTSPADTQYF. The J gene is TRBJ2-3, the V gene TRBV12-3 or TRBV12-4, with 8 bases fitting TRBD2. The CDR3 contains 14 residues. V dropped 5 bases and J dropped 4; count of bases not matched to a gene: 5.

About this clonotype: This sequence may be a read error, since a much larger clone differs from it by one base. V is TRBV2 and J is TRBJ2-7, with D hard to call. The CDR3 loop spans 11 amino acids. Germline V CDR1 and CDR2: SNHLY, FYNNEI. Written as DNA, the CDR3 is TGTGCCAGCAGCATGATCTACAAGCAGTACTTC. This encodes CASSMIYKQYF.

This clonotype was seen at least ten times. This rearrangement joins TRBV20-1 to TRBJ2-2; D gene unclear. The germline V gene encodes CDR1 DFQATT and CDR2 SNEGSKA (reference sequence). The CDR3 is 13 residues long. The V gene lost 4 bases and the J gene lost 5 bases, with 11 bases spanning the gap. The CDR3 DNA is TGCAGTGCTAAGGGCCTACTGACCGGGGAGCTGTTTTTT. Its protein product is CSAKGLLTGELFF.

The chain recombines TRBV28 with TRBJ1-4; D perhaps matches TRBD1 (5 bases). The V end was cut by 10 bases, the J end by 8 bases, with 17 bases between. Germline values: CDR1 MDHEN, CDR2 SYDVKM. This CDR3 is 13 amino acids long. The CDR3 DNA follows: TGTGCCACCGAGGGGTCAGGGAACGAAAAACTGTTTTTT. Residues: CATEGSGNEKLFF.

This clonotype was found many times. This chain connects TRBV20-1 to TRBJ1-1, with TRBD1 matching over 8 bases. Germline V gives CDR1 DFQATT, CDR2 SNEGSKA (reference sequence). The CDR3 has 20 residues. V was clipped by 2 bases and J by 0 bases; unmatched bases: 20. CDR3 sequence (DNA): TGCAGTGCTAGACCCACCGGACAGGGATTCTTCGGCCTTATGAACACTGAAGCTTTCTTT. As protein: CSARPTGQGFFGLMNTEAFF.

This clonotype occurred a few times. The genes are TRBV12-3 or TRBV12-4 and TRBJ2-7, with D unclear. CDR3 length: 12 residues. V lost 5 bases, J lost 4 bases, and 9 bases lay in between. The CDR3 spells CASSPQSYEQYF. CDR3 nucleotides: TGTGCCAGCAGTCCCCAGTCGTACGAGCAGTACTTC.

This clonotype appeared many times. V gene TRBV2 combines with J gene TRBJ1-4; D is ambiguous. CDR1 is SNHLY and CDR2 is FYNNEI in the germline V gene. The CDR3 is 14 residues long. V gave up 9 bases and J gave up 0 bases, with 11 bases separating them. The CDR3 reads CASERGSTNEKLFF. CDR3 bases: TGTGCCAGTGAACGAGGGTCAACTAATGAAAAACTGTTTTTT. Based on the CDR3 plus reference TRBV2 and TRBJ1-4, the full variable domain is EPEVTQTPSHQVTQMGQEVILRCVPISNHLYFYWYRQILGQKVEFLVSFYNNEISEKSEIFDDQFSVERPDGSNFTLKIRSTKLEDSAMYFCASERGSTNEKLFFGSGTQLSVL.

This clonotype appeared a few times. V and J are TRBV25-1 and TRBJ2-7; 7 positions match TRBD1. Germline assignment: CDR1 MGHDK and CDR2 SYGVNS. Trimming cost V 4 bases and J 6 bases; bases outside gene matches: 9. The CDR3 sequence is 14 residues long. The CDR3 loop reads CASSAPGQLPEQYF. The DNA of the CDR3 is TGTGCCAGCAGTGCCCCGGGACAGTTACCCGAGCAGTACTTC.

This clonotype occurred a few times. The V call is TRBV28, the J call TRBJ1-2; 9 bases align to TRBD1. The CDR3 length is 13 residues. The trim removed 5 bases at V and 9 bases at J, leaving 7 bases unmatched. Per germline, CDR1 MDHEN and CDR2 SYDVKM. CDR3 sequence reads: CASSPGTGRSYTF. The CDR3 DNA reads TGTGCCAGCAGTCCAGGGACAGGGCGCAGCTACACCTTC.

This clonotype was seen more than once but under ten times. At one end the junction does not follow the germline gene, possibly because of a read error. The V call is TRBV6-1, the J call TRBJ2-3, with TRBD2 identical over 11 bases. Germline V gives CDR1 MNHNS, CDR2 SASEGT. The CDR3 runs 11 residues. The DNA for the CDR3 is TGTGCCAGCAGCTTAGCGGGGGGGCACTGTTTT. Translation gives CASSLAGGHCF.

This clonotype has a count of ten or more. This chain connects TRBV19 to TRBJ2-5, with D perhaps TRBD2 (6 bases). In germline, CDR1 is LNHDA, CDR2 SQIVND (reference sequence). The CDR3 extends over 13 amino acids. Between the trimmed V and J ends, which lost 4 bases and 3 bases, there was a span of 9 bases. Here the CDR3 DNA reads TGTGCCAGTAGTACGACTAGAGAAGAGACCCAGTACTTC. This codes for CASSTTREETQYF.

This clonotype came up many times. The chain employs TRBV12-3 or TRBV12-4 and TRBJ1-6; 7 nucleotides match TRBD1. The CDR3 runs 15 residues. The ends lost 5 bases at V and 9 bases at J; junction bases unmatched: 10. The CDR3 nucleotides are TGTGCCAGCAGTGCCAGACAGGGTTCGAGTTCACCCCTCCACTTT. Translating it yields CASSARQGSSSPLHF.